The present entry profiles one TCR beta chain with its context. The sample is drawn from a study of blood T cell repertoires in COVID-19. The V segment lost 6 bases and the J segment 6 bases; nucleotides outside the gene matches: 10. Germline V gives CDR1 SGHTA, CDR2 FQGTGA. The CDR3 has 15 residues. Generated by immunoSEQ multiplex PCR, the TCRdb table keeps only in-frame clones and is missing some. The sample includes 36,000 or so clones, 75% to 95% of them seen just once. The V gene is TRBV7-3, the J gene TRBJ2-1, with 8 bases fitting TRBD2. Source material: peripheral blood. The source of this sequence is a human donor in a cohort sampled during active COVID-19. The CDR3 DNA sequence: TGTGCCAGCAGGCGTCCCGGGACTAGAATCAATGAGCAGTTCTTC. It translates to CASRRPGTRINEQFF.